The 17 T cell receptor beta chains in this list originate from one sample, sequenced in a study of beta chain features in type 1 diabetes (dated by TCRdb to 2016 to 2018). Library creation used the immunoSEQ multiplex PCR assay. The High Capacity cDNA Reverse Transcription Kit was used to reverse transcribe all of the isolated RNA, meaning that expressed TCRB transcripts were what got sequenced. Drawn from immuneACCESS, this table holds only the in-frame rearrangements with V and J called that TCRdb kept. Clones are partly lost; checked studies trace under half to an unresolved V gene and leave the rest unexplained. This sample comprises under 550,000 clones, approximately 10% of them detected only once. The top ten clones comprise 0.035% to 0.05% of the sample. The sample consisted of naive CD4+ T cells from blood. The sample's cell subset or site label, in plain terms: true naive CD4+ T cells. These receptors came from a woman aged 18-29 years in good health.

This clone was counted between two and nine times. The chain employs TRBV7-2 and TRBJ2-1; D remains ambiguous. CDR1 is SGHTA and CDR2 is FQGNSA in the germline V gene. This CDR3 has 13 amino acids. The V end lost 0 bases, the J end lost 9 bases, and 9 bases lay between the germline ends. This CDR3 reads CASSLASQAEQFF. The CDR3 region has the DNA TGTGCCAGCAGCTTAGCATCTCAGGCTGAGCAGTTCTTC. The whole variable domain, remainder taken from reference TRBV7-2 and TRBJ2-1, is GAGVSQSPSNKVTEKGKDVELRCDPISGHTALYWYRQSLGQGLEFLIYFQGNSAPDKSGLPSDRFSAERTGGSVSTLTIQRTQQEDSAVYLCASSLASQAEQFFGPGTRLTVL.

A few counts support this clone. Within the sample, other DNA sequences also encode this same CDR3. The rearrangement links TRBV9 to TRBJ2-3; D is unclear. This CDR3 is 14 amino acids long. Trimming removed 2 bases from V and 0 bases from J, with 7 bases in between. Germline-derived CDR1 and CDR2 are SGDLS and YYNGEE. CDR3 in amino acids: CASSVRGSTDTQYF. The CDR3 DNA sequence: TGTGCCAGCAGCGTTCGCGGAAGCACAGATACGCAGTATTTT.

CDR3 loop: CSAARRAHTYEQYV. The CDR3 DNA is TGCAGCGCCGCCCGCAGGGCTCACACCTACGAGCAGTACGTC. J is TRBJ2-7 and V is TRBV29-1; tentatively, D is TRBD1 (5 bases). CDR3 length equals 14 residues. Between the trimmed V and J ends, which lost 7 bases and 2 bases, there was a span of 18 bases. CDR1 is SQVTM, CDR2 ANQGSEA, per germline.

This clone turned up a few times. The chain joins TRBV29-1 to TRBJ2-5; TRBD1 or TRBD2 may be the D gene (5 bases each). V was cut by 5 bases and J by 0 bases, with 10 bases left in between. Germline V lookup: CDR1 SQVTM, CDR2 ANQGSEA. The CDR3 is made up of 13 amino acids. The DNA for the CDR3 is TGCAGCGTTCGGGGACGTTACCAAGAGACCCAGTACTTC. Amino acid sequence: CSVRGRYQETQYF.

This clone was counted only a few times. This chain uses TRBV5-4 with TRBJ2-7; D is unresolved. V shed 2 bases and J shed 2 bases, with 17 bases lying between them. Per the germline V gene, CDR1 is SGHNT and CDR2 is YYREEE (reference sequence). This CDR3 has 16 amino acids. CDR3 loop: CASSFSVWARAYEQYF. The CDR3 DNA sequence: TGTGCCAGCAGCTTCTCCGTCTGGGCAAGGGCCTACGAGCAGTACTTC.

The gene calls are TRBV29-1 and TRBJ1-1, with D unresolved. The CDR3 contains 13 residues. The germline CDR1 and CDR2 sequences are SQVTM and ANQGSEA. V lost 7 bases and J lost 0, with 12 bases in between. CDR3 bases: TGCAGCGCCACGACGGCTCTGAACACTGAAGCTTTCTTT. Protein product: CSATTALNTEAFF.

The CDR3 DNA sequence: TGCGCCAGCAGCCTTCCCGGGACTCGGGGGACCCAGTACTTC. Translating it yields CASSLPGTRGTQYF. This chain joins TRBV4-1 and TRBJ2-5; weak D call: TRBD2 (6 bases). The CDR3 covers 14 residues. CDR1 MGHRA and CDR2 YSYEKL come from the germline V gene. Trimming removed 4 bases at V and 7 bases at J, with 16 bases between.

The chain combines TRBV6-5 with TRBJ1-2, with a weak D call TRBD1 (6 bases). The germline V gene has CDR1 MNHEY and CDR2 SVGAGI. Trimming took 2 bases from V and 4 from J, leaving 8 bases between them. This CDR3 has 13 residues. The CDR3 coding sequence is TGTGCCAGCAGTTACGGAGGGGGCTATGGCTACACCTTC. Its translation: CASSYGGGYGYTF.

The chain couples TRBV5-1 to TRBJ2-7; D might be TRBD1 or TRBD2, each matching 5 bases. Trimming stripped 5 bases from V and 4 bases from J, with 13 bases between. The germline V gene encodes CDR1 SGHRS and CDR2 YFSETQ. CDR3 length: 13 amino acids. The CDR3 loop reads CASRREQVYEQYV. The CDR3 region has the DNA TGCGCCAGCAGGAGGGAACAGGTATACGAGCAGTACGTC.

This clone was seen only a few times. V gene TRBV7-6 combines with J gene TRBJ2-2; tentative D call: TRBD1 (6 bases). The germline V gene encodes CDR1 SGHVS and CDR2 FNYEAQ. V was clipped by 2 bases and J by 5 bases, with 9 bases between them. The CDR3 is 14 amino acids. CDR3 coding DNA: TGTGCCAGCAGCTTACCGAGGGGGACCGGGGAGCTGTTTTTT. This encodes CASSLPRGTGELFF.

The V and J genes are TRBV18 and TRBJ2-5, with D perhaps being TRBD1 or TRBD2 (5 bases each). The length of the CDR3 is 12 residues. V dropped 7 bases and J dropped 1 base, with 7 bases sitting between them. The V gene's germline CDR1 is KGHSH and CDR2 LQKENI. The CDR3 DNA reads TGTGCCAGCTTGGGGGTCCAAGAGACCCAGTACTTC. This translates into CASLGVQETQYF.

This chain connects TRBV4-2 to TRBJ2-1; tentative D call: TRBD2 (5 bases). Trimming took 4 bases from V and 1 from J, leaving 20 bases between them. Per the germline V gene, CDR1 is LGHNA and CDR2 is YNFKEQ. CDR3 length equals 18 residues. In DNA, the CDR3 is TGTGCCAGCAGCCGCTATGTAGGCGGGTCGACTTCCTACAATGAGCAGTTCTTC. It yields the protein CASSRYVGGSTSYNEQFF.

The chain carries TRBV9 and TRBJ2-5, with D possibly being TRBD1 (6 bases). The CDR3 is 14 residues long. V shed 4 bases and J shed 5 bases, with 15 bases lying between them. CDR1 is SGDLS, CDR2 YYNGEE, per germline. The CDR3 loop reads CASSTTGMKETQYF. The CDR3 DNA reads TGTGCCAGCAGCACTACAGGGATGAAGGAGACCCAGTACTTC.

This clone was seen only a few times. V gene TRBV19 combines with J gene TRBJ2-5; D unclear. Trimming cost V 2 bases and J 5 bases, with 12 bases left between them. CDR1 is LNHDA and CDR2 is SQIVND in the germline V gene (reference sequence). The CDR3 runs 14 residues. CDR3 in DNA: TGTGCCAGTAGTATAAGTTCGTTTTCGGAGACCCAGTACTTC. Translating gives CASSISSFSETQYF.

The chain uses TRBV14 and TRBJ2-7; 10 positions agree with TRBD1. The CDR3 extends over 15 amino acids. V shed 3 bases, J shed 2 bases, and the junction held 4 bases outside the gene matches. CDR1 and CDR2 (germline): SGHDN, FVKESK. CDR3 sequence reads: CASSQGQGSAYEQYF. CDR3 DNA: TGTGCCAGCAGCCAGGGACAGGGGAGCGCCTACGAGCAGTACTTC. Supplemented by reference TRBV14 and TRBJ2-7, the full variable domain reads EAGVTQFPSHSVIEKGQTVTLRCDPISGHDNLYWYRRVMGKEIKFLLHFVKESKQDESGMPNNRFLAERTGGTYSTLKVQPAELEDSGVYFCASSQGQGSAYEQYFGPGTRLTVT.

V usage is TRBV29-1 and J usage is TRBJ1-2, with unresolved D. The V gene's germline CDR1 is SQVTM and CDR2 ANQGSEA. CDR3 size: 12 residues. V lost 4 bases, J lost 1 base, and 7 bases lay in between. The CDR3 region has the DNA TGCAGCGTTGGGAAGGATAACTATGGCTACACCTTC. It encodes CSVGKDNYGYTF.

J is TRBJ1-4 and V is TRBV18; unclear D gene. V lost 3 bases and J lost 3, with 11 bases in between. This CDR3 is built from 15 residues. CDR1 KGHSH and CDR2 LQKENI come from the germline V gene. CDR3: CASSPGRQSNEKLFF. The CDR3, as DNA: TGTGCCAGCTCACCCGGACGTCAGTCTAATGAAAAACTGTTTTTT.